This T cell receptor beta chain appears in the sequencing data of a study of T cells in Graves' hyperthyroidism and ophthalmopathy. TCR beta CDR3 sequences were amplified from RNA transcripts. HTBI primers drove first-round RT-PCR of the TCR CDR3. TCRdb ran MiXCR on the multiplex PCR reads and lists one entry per CDR3 protein. The sample yields approximately 150,000 distinct CDR3 sequences, about 9% seen once. The CDR3 has 12 residues. With 3 bases removed from V and 4 bases from J, the gap between germline ends came to 9 bases. Germline loops: CDR1 GTSNPN, CDR2 SVGIG (reference sequence). This sequence joins TRBV30 and TRBJ2-5; D may be TRBD2 (5 bases). The specimen was blood. This clonotype was sampled from a woman younger than 30 with Graves' hyperthyroidism that later progressed to Graves' ophthalmopathy. CDR3 sequence: CAWSGVRETQYF. The CDR3 DNA reads as TGTGCCTGGAGCGGGGTCCGAGAGACCCAGTACTTC.